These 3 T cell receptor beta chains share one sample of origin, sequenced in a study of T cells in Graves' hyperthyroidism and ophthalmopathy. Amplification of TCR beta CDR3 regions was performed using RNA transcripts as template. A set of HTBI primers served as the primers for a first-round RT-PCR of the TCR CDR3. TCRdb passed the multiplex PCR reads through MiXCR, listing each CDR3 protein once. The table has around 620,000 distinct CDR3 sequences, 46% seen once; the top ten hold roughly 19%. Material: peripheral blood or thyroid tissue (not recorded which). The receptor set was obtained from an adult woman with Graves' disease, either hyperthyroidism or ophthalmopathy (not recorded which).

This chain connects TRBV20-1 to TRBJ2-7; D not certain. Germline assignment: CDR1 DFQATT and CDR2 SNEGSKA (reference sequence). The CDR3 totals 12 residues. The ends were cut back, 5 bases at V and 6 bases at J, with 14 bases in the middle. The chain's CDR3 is CSAQRPWGEQYF. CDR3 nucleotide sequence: TGCAGTGCTCAACGACCTTGGGGCGAGCAGTACTTC.

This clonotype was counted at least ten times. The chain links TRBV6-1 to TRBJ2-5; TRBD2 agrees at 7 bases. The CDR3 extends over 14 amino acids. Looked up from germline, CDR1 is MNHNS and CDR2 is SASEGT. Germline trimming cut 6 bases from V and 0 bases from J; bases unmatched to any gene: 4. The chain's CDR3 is CASSLLAYQETQYF. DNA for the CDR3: TGTGCCAGCAGCCTACTAGCGTACCAAGAGACCCAGTACTTC.

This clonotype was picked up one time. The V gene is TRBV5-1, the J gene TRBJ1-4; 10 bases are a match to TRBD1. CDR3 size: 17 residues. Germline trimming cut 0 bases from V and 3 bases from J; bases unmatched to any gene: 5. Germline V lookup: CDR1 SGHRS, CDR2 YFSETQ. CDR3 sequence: CASSLEGQGMANEKLFF. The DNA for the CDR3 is TGCGCCAGCAGCTTGGAGGGACAGGGGATGGCTAATGAAAAACTGTTTTTT.